The T cell receptor beta chain described here comes from a study of cytomegalovirus exposure and HLA in healthy donors. Researchers ran the PCR with 60 Vbeta and 13 Jbeta primers. The repertoire was sequenced with immunoSEQ multiplex PCR; TCRdb's copy has only in-frame clones and lacks some. The profile shows 200,000 to 250,000 clones, about 77% of them singletons. Study-wide points: Rarity characterized most TCR sequences, yet some public TCRs appeared in many donors. Later on, a genetic analysis was performed. It linked a missense variant in DCLRE1C with V- and J-gene trimming of TCR beta. Sequencing likely generated an artifact that appeared as a cluster of highly shared sequence variants.

V lost 2 bases, J lost 8 bases, and 12 bases lay in between. CDR3 length equals 13 residues. CDR1 and CDR2 (germline): SGHTA, FQGTGA. On this clone itself: Its target is not known.

This chain connects TRBV7-3 to TRBJ1-1; no definite D call. The receptor was isolated from a woman aged 30 to 39 in good health and CMV-seronegative. Specimen: PBMCs. The CDR3 DNA reads as TGTGCCAGCAGCTTAGGGGAGGGCACGGAAGCTTTCTTT. Protein: CASSLGEGTEAFF.